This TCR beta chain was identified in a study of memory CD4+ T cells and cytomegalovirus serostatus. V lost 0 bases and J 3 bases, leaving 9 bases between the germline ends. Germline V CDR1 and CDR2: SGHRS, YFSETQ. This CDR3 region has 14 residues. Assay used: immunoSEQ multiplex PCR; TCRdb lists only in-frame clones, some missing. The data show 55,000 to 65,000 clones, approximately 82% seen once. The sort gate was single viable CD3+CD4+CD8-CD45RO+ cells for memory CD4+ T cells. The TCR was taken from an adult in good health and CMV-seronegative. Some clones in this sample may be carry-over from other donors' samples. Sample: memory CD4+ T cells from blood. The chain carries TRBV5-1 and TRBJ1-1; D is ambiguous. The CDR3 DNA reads TGCGCCAGCAGCTTGGACAGAAGGGACACTGAAGCTTTCTTT. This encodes CASSLDRRDTEAFF.